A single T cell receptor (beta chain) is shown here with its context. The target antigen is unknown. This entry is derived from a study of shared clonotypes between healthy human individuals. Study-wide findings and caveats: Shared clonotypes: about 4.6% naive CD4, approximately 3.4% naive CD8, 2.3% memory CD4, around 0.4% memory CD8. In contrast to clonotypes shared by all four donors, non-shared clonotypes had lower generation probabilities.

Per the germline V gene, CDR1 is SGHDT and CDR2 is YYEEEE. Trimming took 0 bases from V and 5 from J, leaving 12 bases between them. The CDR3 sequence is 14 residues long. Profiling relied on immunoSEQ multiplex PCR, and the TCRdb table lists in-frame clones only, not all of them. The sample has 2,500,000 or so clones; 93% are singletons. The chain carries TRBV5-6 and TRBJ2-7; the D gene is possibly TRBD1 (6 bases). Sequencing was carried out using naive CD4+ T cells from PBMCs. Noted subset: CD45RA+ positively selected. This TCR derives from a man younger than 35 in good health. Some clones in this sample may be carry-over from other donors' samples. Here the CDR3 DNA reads TGTGCCAGCAGCTTGGGCAGGGGAAGGAACGAGCAGTACTTC. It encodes CASSLGRGRNEQYF.